This T cell receptor (beta chain) was found in a study of shared clonotypes between healthy human individuals. CDR3 size: 16 residues. The germline V gene encodes CDR1 SGHDT and CDR2 YYEEEE. The V segment lost 4 bases and the J segment 1 base; nucleotides outside the gene matches: 10. Whole-study findings and limits: Clonotype sharing across four donors was observed for about 4.8% of naive CD4 clonotypes.

Profiling relied on immunoSEQ multiplex PCR, and the TCRdb table lists in-frame clones only, not all of them. In the table there are approximately 2.5 million clones, around 94% of which are singletons. Recent acute infections and vaccinations were absent in the healthy HIV-negative adult donors. This clone appeared once. Its antigen remains unidentified. Sequenced: naive CD4+ T cells sorted from blood. Subset reported: CD45RA+ positively selected. This clonotype was sampled from a young man in good health. This chain links TRBV5-6 with TRBJ2-5, with TRBD1 matching over 7 bases. CDR3 loop: CASSLRPGQSQETQYF. As DNA, the CDR3 is TGTGCCAGCAGCCTTCGACCGGGACAGTCCCAAGAGACCCAGTACTTC.